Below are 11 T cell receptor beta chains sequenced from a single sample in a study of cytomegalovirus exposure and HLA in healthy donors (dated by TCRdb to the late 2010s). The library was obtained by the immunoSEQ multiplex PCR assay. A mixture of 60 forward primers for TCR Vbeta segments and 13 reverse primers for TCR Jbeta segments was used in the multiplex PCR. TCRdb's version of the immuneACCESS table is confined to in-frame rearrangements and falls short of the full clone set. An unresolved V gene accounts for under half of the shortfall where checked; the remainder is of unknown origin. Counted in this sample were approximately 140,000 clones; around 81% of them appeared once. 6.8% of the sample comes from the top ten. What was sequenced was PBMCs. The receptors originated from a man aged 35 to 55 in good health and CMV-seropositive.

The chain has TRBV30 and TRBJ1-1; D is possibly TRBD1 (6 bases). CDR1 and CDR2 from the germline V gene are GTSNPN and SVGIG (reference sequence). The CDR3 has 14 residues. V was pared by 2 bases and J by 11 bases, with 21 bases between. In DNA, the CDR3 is TGTGCCTGGAGTTGGGTCCATAGGGTCCAGGGGGCTTTCTTT. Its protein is CAWSWVHRVQGAFF.

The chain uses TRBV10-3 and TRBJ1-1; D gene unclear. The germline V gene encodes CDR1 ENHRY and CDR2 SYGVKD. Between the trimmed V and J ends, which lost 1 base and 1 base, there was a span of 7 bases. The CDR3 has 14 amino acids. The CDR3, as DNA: TGTGCCATCAGTGAGTTACTCGGGAACACTGAAGCTTTCTTT. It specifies CAISELLGNTEAFF.

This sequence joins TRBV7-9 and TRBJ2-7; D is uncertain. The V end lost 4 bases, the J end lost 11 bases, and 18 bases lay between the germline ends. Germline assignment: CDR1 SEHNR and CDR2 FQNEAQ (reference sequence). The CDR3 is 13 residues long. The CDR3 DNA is TGTGCCAGCAGCTCTACCGACCCCAGCCAGGAGTACTTC. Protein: CASSSTDPSQEYF.

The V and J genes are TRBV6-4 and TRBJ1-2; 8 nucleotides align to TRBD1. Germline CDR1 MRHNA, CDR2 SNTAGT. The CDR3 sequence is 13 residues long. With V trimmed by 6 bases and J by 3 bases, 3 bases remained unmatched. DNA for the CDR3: TGTGCCAGCAGGACAGGGGACGACTATGGCTACACCTTC. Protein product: CASRTGDDYGYTF.

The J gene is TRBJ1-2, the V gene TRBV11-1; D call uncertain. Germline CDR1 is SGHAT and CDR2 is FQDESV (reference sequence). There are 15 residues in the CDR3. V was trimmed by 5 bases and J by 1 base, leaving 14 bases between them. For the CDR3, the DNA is TGTGCCAGCAGCCCAACCCCCGACTTTAACTATGGCTACACCTTC. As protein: CASSPTPDFNYGYTF. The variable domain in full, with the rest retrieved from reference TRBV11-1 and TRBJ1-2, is EAEVAQSPRYKITEKSQAVAFWCDPISGHATLYWYRQILGQGPELLVQFQDESVVDDSQLPKDRFSAERLKGVDSTLKIQPAELGDSAMYLCASSPTPDFNYGYTFGSGTRLTVV.

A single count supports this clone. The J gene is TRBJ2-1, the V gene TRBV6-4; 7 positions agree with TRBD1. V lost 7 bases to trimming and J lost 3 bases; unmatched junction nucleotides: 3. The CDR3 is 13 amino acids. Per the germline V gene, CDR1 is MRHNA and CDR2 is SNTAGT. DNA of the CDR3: TGTGCCAGCAAAGGGGGCCTCTACAATGAGCAGTTCTTC. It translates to CASKGGLYNEQFF.

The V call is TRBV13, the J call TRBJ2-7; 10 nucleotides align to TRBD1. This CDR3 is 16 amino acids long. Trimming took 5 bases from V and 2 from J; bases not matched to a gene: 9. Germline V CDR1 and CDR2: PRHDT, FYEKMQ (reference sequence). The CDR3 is CASSVRQGAFPYEQYF. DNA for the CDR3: TGTGCCAGCAGCGTAAGACAGGGGGCATTCCCCTACGAGCAGTACTTC. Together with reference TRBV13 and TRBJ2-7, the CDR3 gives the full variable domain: AAGVIQSPRHLIKEKRETATLKCYPIPRHDTVYWYQQGPGQDPQFLISFYEKMQSDKGSIPDRFSAQQFSDYHSELNMSSLELGDSALYFCASSVRQGAFPYEQYFGPGTRLTVT.

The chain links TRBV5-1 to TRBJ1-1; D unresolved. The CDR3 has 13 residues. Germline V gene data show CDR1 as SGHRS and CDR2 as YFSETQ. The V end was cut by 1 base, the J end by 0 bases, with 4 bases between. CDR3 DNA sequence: TGCGCCAGCAGCTTGACAGTGAACACTGAAGCTTTCTTT. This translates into CASSLTVNTEAFF.

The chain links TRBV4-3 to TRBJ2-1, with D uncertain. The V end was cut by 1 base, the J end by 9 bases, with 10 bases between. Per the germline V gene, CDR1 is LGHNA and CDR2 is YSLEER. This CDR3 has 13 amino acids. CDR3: CASSQALDGEQFF. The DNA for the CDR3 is TGCGCCAGCAGCCAAGCTTTAGATGGTGAGCAGTTCTTC.

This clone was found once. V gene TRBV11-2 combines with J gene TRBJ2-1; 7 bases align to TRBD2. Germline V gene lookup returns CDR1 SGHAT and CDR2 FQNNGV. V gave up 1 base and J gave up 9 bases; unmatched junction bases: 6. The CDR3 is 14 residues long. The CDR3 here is CASSLVVGGSEQFF. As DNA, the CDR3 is TGTGCCAGCAGCTTAGTGGTCGGGGGGAGTGAGCAGTTCTTC.

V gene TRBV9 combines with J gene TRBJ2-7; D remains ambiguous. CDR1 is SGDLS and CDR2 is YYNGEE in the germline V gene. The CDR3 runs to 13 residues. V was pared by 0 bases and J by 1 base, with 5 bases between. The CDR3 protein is CASSVGQSYEQYF. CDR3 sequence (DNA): TGTGCCAGCAGCGTAGGGCAGTCCTACGAGCAGTACTTC.